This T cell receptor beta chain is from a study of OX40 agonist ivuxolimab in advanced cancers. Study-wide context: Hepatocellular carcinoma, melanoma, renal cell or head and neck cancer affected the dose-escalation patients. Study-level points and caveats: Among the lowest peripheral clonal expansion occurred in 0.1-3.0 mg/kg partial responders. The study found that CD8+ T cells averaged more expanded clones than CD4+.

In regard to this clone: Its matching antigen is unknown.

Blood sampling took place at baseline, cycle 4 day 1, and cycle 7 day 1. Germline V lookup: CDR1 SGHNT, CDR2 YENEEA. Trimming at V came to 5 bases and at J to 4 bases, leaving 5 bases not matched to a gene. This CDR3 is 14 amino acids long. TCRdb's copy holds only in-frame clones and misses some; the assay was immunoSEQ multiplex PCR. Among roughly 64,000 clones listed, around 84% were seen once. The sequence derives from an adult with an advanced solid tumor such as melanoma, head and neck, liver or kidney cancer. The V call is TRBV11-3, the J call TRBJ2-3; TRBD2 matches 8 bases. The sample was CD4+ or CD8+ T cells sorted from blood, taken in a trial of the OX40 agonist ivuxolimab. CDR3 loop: CASSPKLAADTQYF. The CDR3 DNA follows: TGTGCCAGCAGCCCAAAACTAGCGGCAGATACGCAGTATTTT.